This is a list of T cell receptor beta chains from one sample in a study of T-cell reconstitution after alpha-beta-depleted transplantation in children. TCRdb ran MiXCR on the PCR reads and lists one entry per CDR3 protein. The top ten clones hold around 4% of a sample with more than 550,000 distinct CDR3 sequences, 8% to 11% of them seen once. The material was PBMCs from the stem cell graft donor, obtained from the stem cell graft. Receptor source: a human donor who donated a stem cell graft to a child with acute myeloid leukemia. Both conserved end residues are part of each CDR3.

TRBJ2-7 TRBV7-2 CASSSTAGVGEQYF
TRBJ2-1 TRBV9 CASSVGGVPEQFF
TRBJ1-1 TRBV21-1 CASSLKGAGLNTEAFF
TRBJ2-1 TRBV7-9 CARSLAGVRDEQFF
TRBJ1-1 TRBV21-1 CASSKGGPRGQSTEAFF
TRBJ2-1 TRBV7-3 CASSYGTTTYNEQFF
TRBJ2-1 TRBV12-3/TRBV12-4 CASSLDRGMDNEQFF
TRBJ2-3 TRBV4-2 CASSQEQWAGGSADTQYF
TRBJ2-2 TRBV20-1 CSAEPRTSGRVKELFF
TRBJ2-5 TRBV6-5 CASSYTRNQETQYF
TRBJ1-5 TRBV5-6 CASSLLARRETQPQHF
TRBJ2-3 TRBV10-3 CATGPQRELTDTQYF
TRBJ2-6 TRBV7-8 CASSLGVRQTGANVLTF
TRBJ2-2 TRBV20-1 CSARVDRGLAGNTGELFF